This T cell receptor (beta chain) is from a study of CD4 T cells in relation to SARS-CoV-2 and coronaviruses. Assay: immunoSEQ multiplex PCR; the TCRdb copy retains only in-frame clones and omits some. The table shows around 41,000 clones, with over 70% occurring only once. Study-level points and caveats: Pre-pandemic and post-infection samples never came from the same donor.

The ends lost 4 bases at V and 0 bases at J; junction bases unmatched: 0. Per the germline V gene, CDR1 is LGHNT and CDR2 is FRNRAP. The CDR3 consists of 14 residues. To note about this clone: The antigen is unknown.

V is TRBV12-5 and J is TRBJ2-1; 7 bases line up with TRBD2. Source material: naive CD4+ T cells from PBMCs, cultured in vitro. Indicated subset: naive CD4+ T cells isolated by negative enrichment. This TCR came from an adult with COVID-19. The CDR3 loop is CASGWGGSYNEQFF. The CDR3 DNA is TGTGCTAGTGGTTGGGGGGGCTCCTACAATGAGCAGTTCTTC.